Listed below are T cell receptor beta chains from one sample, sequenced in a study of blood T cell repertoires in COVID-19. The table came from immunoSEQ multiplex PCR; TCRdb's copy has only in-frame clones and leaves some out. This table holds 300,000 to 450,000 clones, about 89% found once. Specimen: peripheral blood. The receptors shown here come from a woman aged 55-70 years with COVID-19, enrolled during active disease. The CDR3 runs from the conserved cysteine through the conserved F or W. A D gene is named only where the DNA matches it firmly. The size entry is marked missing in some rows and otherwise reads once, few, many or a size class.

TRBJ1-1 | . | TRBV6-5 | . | TGTGCCAGCAGTTACGCTTCAGGATACACTGAAGCTTTCTTT | CASSYASGYTEAFF
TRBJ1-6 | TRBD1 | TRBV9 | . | TGTGCCAGCAGCGTCCAGGGGGCTGTGAGCTCACCCCTCCACTTT | CASSVQGAVSSPLHF
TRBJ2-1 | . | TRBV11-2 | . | TGTGCCAGCAGCTTATCCGCTAGCGTCCCGCTCCTCTTC | CASSLSASVPLLF
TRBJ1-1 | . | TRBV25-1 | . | TGTGCCAGCAGTGATGGACAATTCTTGAACACTGAAGCTTTCTTT | CASSDGQFLNTEAFF
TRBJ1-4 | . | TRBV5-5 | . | TGTGCCAGCAGCCCCGGCGGAACAACTAATGAAAAACTGTTTTTT | CASSPGGTTNEKLFF
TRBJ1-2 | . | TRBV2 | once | TGTGCCAGCAGATGGGGAGATGGTGGCTACACCTTC | CASRWGDGGYTF
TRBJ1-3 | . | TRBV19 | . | TGTGCCAGTACAGCAGGGGATAAGAGCTCTGGAAACACCATATATTTT | CASTAGDKSSGNTIYF
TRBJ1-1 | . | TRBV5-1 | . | TGCGCCAGCAGCTTCTCGGGGGATCGTGGCACTGAAGCTTTCTTT | CASSFSGDRGTEAFF
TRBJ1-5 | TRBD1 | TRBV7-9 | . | TGTGCCAGCAGCTTAGCTCGTGGGGCAGGGGGTCAGCCCCAGCATTTT | CASSLARGAGGQPQHF
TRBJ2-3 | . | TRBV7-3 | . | TGTGCCAGCAGCCACAGGGAAGGTACGCAGTATTTT | CASSHREGTQYF
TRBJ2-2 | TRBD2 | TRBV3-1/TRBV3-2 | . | TGTGCCAGCTCTGGGGCTAGCGGCCGGGTGAACACCGGGGAGCTGTTTTTT | CASSGASGRVNTGELFF
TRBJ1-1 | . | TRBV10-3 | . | TGTGCCACCTTACAAGGACAGACTGAAGCTTTCTTT | CATLQGQTEAFF
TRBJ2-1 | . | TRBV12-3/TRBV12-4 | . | TGTGCCAGCAGTTTAGACAACTACAATGAGCAGTTCTTC | CASSLDNYNEQFF
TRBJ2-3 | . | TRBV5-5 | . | TGTGCCAGCACGTTACCGGGTCTAACTAGCACAGATACGCAGTATTTT | CASTLPGLTSTDTQYF
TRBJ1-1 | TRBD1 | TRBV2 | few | TGTGCCAGCAGTGTGACAGGGGAAAAGGGTGAAGCTTTCTTT | CASSVTGEKGEAFF
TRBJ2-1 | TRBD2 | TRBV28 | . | TGTGCCAGCAGTTCTGCGAGCGGGGGATCCTACAATGAGCAGTTCTTC | CASSSASGGSYNEQFF
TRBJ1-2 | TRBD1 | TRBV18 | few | TGTGCCAGCTCACCACGGGACAGTGAGGGCTACACCTTC | CASSPRDSEGYTF
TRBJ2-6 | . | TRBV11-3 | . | TGTGCCAGCAGCTCATCCGCCACGGGCTCTGGGGCCAACGTCCTGACTTTC | CASSSSATGSGANVLTF
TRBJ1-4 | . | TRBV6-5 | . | TGTGCCAGCAGCCCCTTGGGGGGGGCGAATGAAAAACTGTTTTTT | CASSPLGGANEKLFF
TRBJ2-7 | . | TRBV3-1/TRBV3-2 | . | TGTGCCAGCAGCCAAGATCGTGAGGGGGGGCCCGACGAGCAGTACTTC | CASSQDREGGPDEQYF
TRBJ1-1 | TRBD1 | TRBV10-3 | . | TGTGCCATCAGTGAGTCGAGGGACAGTTCGGGAACTGAAGCTTTCTTT | CAISESRDSSGTEAFF
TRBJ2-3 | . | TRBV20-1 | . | TGCAGTGCTAGTAAGAGTATGACAGATACGCAGTATTTT | CSASKSMTDTQYF